The table lists the clone carrying this TCR beta chain with many counts. Its matching antigen is unknown. Primed by a sample-barcoded 5' primer and a J-beta primer mix, a second PCR proceeded for about 7 to 11 cycles. Researchers report that a template-switch adaptor with 12 random nucleotides tagged each cDNA molecule. TCRdb itself ran the 5' RACE reads through MiXCR, one entry per CDR3 protein. The sample records 870,000 or so distinct CDR3 sequences, around 28% being singletons. Each donor's blood draw was 7.5 to 10 milliliters of peripheral blood. PBMCs, at least 6.5 million per sample, were isolated. The record originates from a study of blood T cells in healthy people across ages. General study results and limits: Underestimates were what the diversity estimates from one million T cells were considered to be.

This TCR was recovered from a woman older than 75 in good health. Sequencing used blood.

Written as DNA, the CDR3 is TGTGCCAGCAGTGAACGGTTCGAGACCCAGTACTTC. It encodes CASSERFETQYF. The chain couples TRBV2 to TRBJ2-5, with no clear D. The CDR3 extends over 12 amino acids. V was clipped by 2 bases and J by 5 bases, with 6 bases between them. Germline CDR1 SNHLY, CDR2 FYNNEI.